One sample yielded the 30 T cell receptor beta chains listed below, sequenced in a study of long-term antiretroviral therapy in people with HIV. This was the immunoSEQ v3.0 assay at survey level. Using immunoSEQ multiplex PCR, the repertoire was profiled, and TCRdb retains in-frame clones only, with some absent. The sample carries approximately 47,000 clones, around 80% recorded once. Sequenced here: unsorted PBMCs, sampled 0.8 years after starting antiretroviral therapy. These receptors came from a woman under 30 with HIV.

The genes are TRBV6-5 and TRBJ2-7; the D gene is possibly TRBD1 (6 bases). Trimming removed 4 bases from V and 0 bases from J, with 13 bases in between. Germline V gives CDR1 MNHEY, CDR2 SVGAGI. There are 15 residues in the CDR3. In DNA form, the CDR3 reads TGTGCCAGCAGTTTGGACCGGACAGCCTCCTACGAGCAGTACTTC. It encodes CASSLDRTASYEQYF.

The CDR3 protein is CASRYSTDTQYF. CDR3 bases: TGTGCCAGCAGATACAGCACAGATACGCAGTATTTT. The chain employs TRBV6-1 and TRBJ2-3; D uncertain. The length of the CDR3 is 12 residues. The ends were cut back, 6 bases at V and 0 bases at J, with 4 bases in the middle. Germline CDR1 MNHNS, CDR2 SASEGT.

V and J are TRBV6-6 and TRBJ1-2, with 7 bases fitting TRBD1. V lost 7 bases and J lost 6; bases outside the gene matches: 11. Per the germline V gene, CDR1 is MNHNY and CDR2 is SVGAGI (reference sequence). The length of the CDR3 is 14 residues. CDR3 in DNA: TGTGCCAGCACCACGGGACAGACAAACAATGGCTACACCTTC. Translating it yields CASTTGQTNNGYTF.

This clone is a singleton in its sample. The CDR3 DNA reads as TGTGCCAGCAGCTTAGGTCACTCGGAGCAGTTCTTC. It is translated as CASSLGHSEQFF. The chain joins TRBV7-9 to TRBJ2-1; D is uncertain. CDR3 length equals 12 residues. V shed 1 base and J shed 10 bases, with 8 bases lying between them. The germline V gene has CDR1 SEHNR and CDR2 FQNEAQ (reference sequence).

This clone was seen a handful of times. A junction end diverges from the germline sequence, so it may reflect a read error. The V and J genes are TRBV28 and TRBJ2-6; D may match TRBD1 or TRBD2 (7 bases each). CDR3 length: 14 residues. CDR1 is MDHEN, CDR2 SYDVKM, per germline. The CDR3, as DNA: TGTGCCAGCAGTTTGGCAGGGGGGGTCAACGTCCTGACTTTC. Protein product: CASSLAGGVNVLTF. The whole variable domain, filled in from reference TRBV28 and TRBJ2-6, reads DVKVTQSSRYLVKRTGEKVFLECVQDMDHENMFWYRQDPGLGLRLIYFSYDVKMKEKGDIPEGYSVSREKKERFSLILESASTNQTSMYLCASSLAGGVNVLTFGAGSRLTVL.

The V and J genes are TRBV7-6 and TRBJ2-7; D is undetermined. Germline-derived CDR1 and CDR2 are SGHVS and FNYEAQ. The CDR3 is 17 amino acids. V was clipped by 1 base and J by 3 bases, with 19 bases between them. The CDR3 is CASSLVRATRVLYEQYF. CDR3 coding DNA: TGTGCCAGCAGCTTAGTACGGGCAACCCGGGTACTCTACGAGCAGTACTTC.

The DNA for the CDR3 is TGTGCCAGCAGTGAGCCGGGGGGCCGGCAAGAGACCCAGTACTTC. Amino acids: CASSEPGGRQETQYF. V is TRBV2 and J is TRBJ2-5; D may be TRBD2 (7 bases). V dropped 3 bases and J dropped 2 bases, with 13 bases sitting between them. The CDR3 covers 15 residues. Germline CDR1 is SNHLY and CDR2 is FYNNEI.

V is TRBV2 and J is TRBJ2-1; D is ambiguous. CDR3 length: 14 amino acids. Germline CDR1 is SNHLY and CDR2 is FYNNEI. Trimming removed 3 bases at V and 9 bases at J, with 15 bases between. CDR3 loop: CASSETPGIGEQFF. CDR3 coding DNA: TGTGCCAGCAGTGAGACGCCAGGTATAGGTGAGCAGTTCTTC.

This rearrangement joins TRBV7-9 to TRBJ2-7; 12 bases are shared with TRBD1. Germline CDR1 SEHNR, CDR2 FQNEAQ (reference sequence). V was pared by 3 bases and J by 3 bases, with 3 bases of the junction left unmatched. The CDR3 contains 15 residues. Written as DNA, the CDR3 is TGTGCCAGCAGCTTCCGGGACAGGGGGCACTACGAGCAGTACTTC. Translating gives CASSFRDRGHYEQYF.

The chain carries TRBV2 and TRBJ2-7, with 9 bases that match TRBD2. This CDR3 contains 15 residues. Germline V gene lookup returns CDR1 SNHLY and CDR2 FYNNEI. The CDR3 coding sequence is TGTGCGGCGCGCGGGAGGGGTAGTCTTACCTACGAGCAGTACTTC. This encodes CAARGRGSLTYEQYF.

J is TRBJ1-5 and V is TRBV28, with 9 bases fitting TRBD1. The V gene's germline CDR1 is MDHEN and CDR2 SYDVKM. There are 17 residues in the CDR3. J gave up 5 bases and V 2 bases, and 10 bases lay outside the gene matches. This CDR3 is CASSLQNGQGLDQPQHF. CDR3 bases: TGTGCCAGCAGTTTACAAAACGGACAGGGGCTTGATCAGCCCCAGCATTTT. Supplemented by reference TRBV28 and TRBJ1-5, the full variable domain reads DVKVTQSSRYLVKRTGEKVFLECVQDMDHENMFWYRQDPGLGLRLIYFSYDVKMKEKGDIPEGYSVSREKKERFSLILESASTNQTSMYLCASSLQNGQGLDQPQHFGDGTRLSIL.

The CDR3 sequence is CASSQGTSGTSSYEQYF. The CDR3 region has the DNA TGCGCCAGCAGCCAAGGAACTAGCGGGACGAGCTCCTACGAGCAGTACTTC. The rearrangement joins TRBV4-3 to TRBJ2-7; the match to TRBD2 covers 10 bases. CDR1 and CDR2 from the germline V gene are LGHNA and YSLEER. With 1 base clipped from V and 0 bases from J, the junction kept 6 bases outside the gene matches. This CDR3 has 17 amino acids.

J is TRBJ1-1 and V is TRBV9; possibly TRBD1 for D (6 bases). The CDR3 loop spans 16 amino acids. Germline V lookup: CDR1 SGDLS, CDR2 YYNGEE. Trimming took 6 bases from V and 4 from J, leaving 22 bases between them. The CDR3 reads CASTRSWGGVGTEAFF. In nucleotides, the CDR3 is TGTGCCAGCACCCGTAGCTGGGGGGGCGTTGGCACTGAAGCTTTCTTT.

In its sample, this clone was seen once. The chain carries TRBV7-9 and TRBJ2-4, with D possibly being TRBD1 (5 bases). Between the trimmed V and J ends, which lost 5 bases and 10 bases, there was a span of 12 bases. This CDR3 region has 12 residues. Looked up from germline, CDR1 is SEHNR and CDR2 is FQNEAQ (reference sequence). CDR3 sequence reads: CASSENRIIQYF. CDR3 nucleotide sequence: TGTGCCAGCAGCGAAAACAGGATTATTCAGTACTTC.

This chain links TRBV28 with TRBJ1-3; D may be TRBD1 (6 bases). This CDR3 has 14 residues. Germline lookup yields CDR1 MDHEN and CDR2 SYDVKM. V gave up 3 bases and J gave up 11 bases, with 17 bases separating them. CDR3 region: CASSLGGLPSSIYF. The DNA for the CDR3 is TGTGCCAGCAGTTTGGGGGGGCTACCATCCTCCATATATTTT. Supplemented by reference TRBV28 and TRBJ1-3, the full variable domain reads DVKVTQSSRYLVKRTGEKVFLECVQDMDHENMFWYRQDPGLGLRLIYFSYDVKMKEKGDIPEGYSVSREKKERFSLILESASTNQTSMYLCASSLGGLPSSIYFGEGSWLTVV.

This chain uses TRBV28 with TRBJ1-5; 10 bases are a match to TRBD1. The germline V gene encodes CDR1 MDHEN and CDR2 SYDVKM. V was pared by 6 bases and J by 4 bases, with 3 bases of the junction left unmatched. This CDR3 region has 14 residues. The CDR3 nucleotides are TGTGCCAGCAGGACAGGGGGCGAGAATCAGCCCCAGCATTTT. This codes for CASRTGGENQPQHF.

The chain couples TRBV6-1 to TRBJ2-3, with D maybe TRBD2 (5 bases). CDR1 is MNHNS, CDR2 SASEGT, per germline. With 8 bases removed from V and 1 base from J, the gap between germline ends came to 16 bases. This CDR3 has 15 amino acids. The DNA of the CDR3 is TGTGCCAGCGCCCGAGAGGAGGCCCGCACAGATACGCAGTATTTT. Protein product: CASAREEARTDTQYF.

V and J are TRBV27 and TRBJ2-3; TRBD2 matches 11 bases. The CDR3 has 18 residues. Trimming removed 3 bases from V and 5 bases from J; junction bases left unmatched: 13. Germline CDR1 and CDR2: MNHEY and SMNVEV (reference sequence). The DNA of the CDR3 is TGTGCCAGCAGTTTTTCATTTACCCTTGGACTAGCGGGAGATACGCAGTATTTT. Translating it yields CASSFSFTLGLAGDTQYF.

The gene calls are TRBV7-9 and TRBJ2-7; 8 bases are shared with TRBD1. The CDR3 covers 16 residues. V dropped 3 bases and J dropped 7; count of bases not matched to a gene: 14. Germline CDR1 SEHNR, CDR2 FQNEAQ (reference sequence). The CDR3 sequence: CASSLYRGTDRGEQYF. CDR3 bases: TGTGCCAGCAGCTTGTACAGGGGGACGGACCGTGGGGAGCAGTACTTC. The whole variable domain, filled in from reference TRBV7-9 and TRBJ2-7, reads DTGVSQNPRHKITKRGQNVTFRCDPISEHNRLYWYRQTLGQGPEFLTYFQNEAQLEKSRLLSDRFSAERPKGSFSTLEIQRTEQGDSAMYLCASSLYRGTDRGEQYFGPGTRLTVT.

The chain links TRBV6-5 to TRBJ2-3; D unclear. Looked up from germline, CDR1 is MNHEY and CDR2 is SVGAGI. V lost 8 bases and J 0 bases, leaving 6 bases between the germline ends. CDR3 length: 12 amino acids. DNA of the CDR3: TGTGCCAGCGGGCTTAGCACAGATACGCAGTATTTT. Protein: CASGLSTDTQYF.

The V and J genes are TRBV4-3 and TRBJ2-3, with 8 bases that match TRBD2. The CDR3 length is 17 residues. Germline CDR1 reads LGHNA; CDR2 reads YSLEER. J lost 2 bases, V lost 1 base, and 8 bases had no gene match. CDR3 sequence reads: CASSQGGTSRLTDTQYF. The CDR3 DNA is TGCGCCAGCAGCCAAGGAGGGACTAGTCGACTCACAGATACGCAGTATTTT.

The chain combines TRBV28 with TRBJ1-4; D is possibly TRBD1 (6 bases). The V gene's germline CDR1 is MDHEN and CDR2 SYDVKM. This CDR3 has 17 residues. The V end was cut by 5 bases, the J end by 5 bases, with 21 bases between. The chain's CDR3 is CASSLQGVLVQNEKLFF. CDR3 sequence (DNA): TGTGCCAGCAGTCTACAGGGTGTGCTGGTTCAAAATGAAAAACTGTTTTTT. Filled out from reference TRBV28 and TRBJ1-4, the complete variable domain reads DVKVTQSSRYLVKRTGEKVFLECVQDMDHENMFWYRQDPGLGLRLIYFSYDVKMKEKGDIPEGYSVSREKKERFSLILESASTNQTSMYLCASSLQGVLVQNEKLFFGSGTQLSVL.

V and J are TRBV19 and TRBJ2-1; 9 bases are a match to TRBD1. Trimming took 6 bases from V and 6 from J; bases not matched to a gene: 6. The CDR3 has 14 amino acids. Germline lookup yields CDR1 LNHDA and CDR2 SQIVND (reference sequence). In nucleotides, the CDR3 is TGTGCCAGTAGAGGGGACAGGGCCATCAATGAGCAGTTCTTC. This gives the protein CASRGDRAINEQFF. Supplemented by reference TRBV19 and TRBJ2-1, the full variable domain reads DGGITQSPKYLFRKEGQNVTLSCEQNLNHDAMYWYRQDPGQGLRLIYYSQIVNDFQKGDIAEGYSVSREKKESFPLTVTSAQKNPTAFYLCASRGDRAINEQFFGPGTRLTVL.

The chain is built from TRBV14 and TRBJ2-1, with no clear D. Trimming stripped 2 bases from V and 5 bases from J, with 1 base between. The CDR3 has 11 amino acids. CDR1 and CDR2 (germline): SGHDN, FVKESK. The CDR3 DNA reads TGTGCCAGCAGCCAACACAATGAGCAGTTCTTC. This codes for CASSQHNEQFF.

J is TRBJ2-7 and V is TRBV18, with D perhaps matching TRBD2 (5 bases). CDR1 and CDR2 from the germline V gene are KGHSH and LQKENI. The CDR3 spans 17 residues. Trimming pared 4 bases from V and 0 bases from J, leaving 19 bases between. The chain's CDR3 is CASSLRVGTTSSYEQYF. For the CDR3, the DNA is TGTGCCAGCTCACTTAGGGTCGGAACCACTAGCTCCTACGAGCAGTACTTC.

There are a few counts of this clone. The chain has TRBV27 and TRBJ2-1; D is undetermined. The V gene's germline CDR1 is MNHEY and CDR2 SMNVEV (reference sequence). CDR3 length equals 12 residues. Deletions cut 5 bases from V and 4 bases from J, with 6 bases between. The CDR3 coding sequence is TGTGCCAGCAGTCGGCAATACAATGAGCAGTTCTTC. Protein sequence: CASSRQYNEQFF.

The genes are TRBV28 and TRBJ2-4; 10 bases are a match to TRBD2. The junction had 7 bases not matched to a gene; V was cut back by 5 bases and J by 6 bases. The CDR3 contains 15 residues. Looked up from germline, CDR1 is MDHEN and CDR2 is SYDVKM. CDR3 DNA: TGTGCCAGCAGTGAGCGGGAGGGCCAGGTAAACATTCAGTACTTC. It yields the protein CASSEREGQVNIQYF.

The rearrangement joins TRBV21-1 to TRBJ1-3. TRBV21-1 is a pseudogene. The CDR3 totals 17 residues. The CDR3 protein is CASSNRYNQASGNTIYF. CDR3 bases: TGTGCCAGCAGCAATAGATATAATCAAGCCTCTGGAAACACCATATATTTT.

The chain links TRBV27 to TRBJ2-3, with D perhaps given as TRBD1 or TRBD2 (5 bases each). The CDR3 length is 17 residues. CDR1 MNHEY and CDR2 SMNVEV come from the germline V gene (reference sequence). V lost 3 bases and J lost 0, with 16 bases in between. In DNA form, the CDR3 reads TGTGCCAGCAGTTTGTACACTTTCGGGACCAGCACAGATACGCAGTATTTT. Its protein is CASSLYTFGTSTDTQYF.

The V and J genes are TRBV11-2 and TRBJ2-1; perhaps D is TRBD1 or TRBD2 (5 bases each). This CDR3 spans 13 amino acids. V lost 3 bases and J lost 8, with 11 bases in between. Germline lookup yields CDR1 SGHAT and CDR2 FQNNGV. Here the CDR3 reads CASSFFVGDEQFF. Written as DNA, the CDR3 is TGTGCCAGCAGCTTCTTTGTGGGGGATGAGCAGTTCTTC.